The clone carrying this TCR beta chain was seen at least ten times. These data come from a study of CD8 T cells in ankylosing spondylitis. TCRdb reprocessed the 5' RACE reads with MiXCR, giving one entry per CDR3 protein. Here the sample spans about 150,000 distinct CDR3 sequences, roughly 6.6% being singletons. Germline-derived CDR1 and CDR2 are MGHDK and SYGVNS. The CDR3 spans 14 residues. After removal of 5 bases from V and 1 base from J, the junction contained 5 bases not matched to a gene. This TCR was recovered from a female donor with ankylosing spondylitis or in good health (not recorded which). Sequenced sample: blood, either unsorted or a sorted T cell fraction (not recorded which). The V gene is TRBV25-1, the J gene TRBJ2-7; 7 bases map to TRBD1. The CDR3, as DNA: TGTGCCAGCAGTACCACGGGACAGTCCTACGAGCAGTACTTC. Protein: CASSTTGQSYEQYF.